This T cell receptor beta chain was recovered during a study of cytomegalovirus exposure and HLA in healthy donors. Across the whole study: A later analysis reported the same platform for the 110 or so validation repertoires and the roughly 630 first-cohort repertoires.

This CDR3 is built from 16 residues. The V end lost 5 bases, the J end lost 0 bases, and 16 bases lay between the germline ends. Germline CDR1 reads PRHDT; CDR2 reads FYEKMQ (reference sequence). TCRdb keeps only in-frame clones here, not all; method: immunoSEQ multiplex PCR. The table has 99,000 or so clones, around 83% seen once; the top ten hold approximately 4%. The specimen was PBMCs. This TCR was recovered from a woman aged 18-29 years in good health and CMV-seropositive. The chain carries TRBV13 and TRBJ1-1; D unclear. Written as DNA, the CDR3 is TGTGCCAGCAGCCCGGAGACCCGTACCATGAACACTGAAGCTTTCTTT. It yields the protein CASSPETRTMNTEAFF.